This T cell receptor beta chain was profiled in a study of blood T cell repertoires in COVID-19. The CDR3 is made up of 17 amino acids. Trimming took off 0 bases at V and 9 bases at J, with 19 bases between the two ends. Germline V gene lookup returns CDR1 SGHRS and CDR2 YFSETQ. As processed by the authors: The assay estimated nucleated cells by amplifying reference gene primers. Produced via immunoSEQ multiplex PCR; TCRdb's table is partial and in-frame only. V, J and clone size reflect that table, while D and trimming were determined from the DNA. The sample lists 490,000 or so clones, 88% occurring once.

Source material: PBMCs or T cells enriched from blood (not recorded which). This clonotype was obtained from a woman in her sixties or seventies who had recovered from COVID-19. The V call is TRBV5-1, the J call TRBJ1-6; D may be TRBD1 (6 bases). Here the CDR3 reads CASSLVQGTQRGSPLHF. CDR3 nucleotide sequence: TGCGCCAGCAGCTTGGTTCAGGGGACTCAGCGGGGTTCACCCCTCCACTTT.